This T cell receptor (beta chain) was identified during a study of tumor-infiltrating lymphocytes in primary liver carcinoma. For the study at large: Patients underwent resection of primary liver carcinoma.

The CDR3 has 15 amino acids. CDR1 SGHAT and CDR2 FQNNGV come from the germline V gene. With a constant-region primer, TCR beta cDNA was made from 450 to 500 ng of total RNA. ARM-PCR was slightly modified, and three nested multiplex PCR rounds with it gave rise to the TCR beta libraries. A C-beta reverse primer and TRBV1-TRBV30 forward primers served in each of the first two PCR rounds, at about 10 cycles apiece. Each CDR3 protein is one row after TCRdb ran MiXCR on the multiplex PCR reads. The top ten hold 72% of the sample, which has some 190,000 distinct CDR3 sequences, less than 65% seen once. Blood RNA came from unsorted whole blood; germline DNA was also extracted. A word on this clonotype: The junction differs from germline at one of its ends, possibly a read error.

The chain combines TRBV11-2 with TRBJ2-5, with a possible D match to TRBD1 (5 bases). The sample was peripheral blood. The clonotype was recovered from a middle-aged man with primary liver carcinoma and hepatitis B virus infection. The CDR3 sequence: CTSSLDPTEKETQYF. In nucleotides, the CDR3 is TGTACCAGCAGCTTGGACCCGACAGAAAAAGAGACCCAGTACTTC.